Following are 10 T cell receptor beta chains from one sample sequenced in a study of blood T cell repertoires in COVID-19. Assay: immunoSEQ multiplex PCR; the TCRdb copy retains only in-frame clones and omits some. The table lists fewer than 200,000 clones, 75% to 85% of them singletons. What was sequenced was peripheral blood. These TCRs come from a woman between 40 and 55 years old with COVID-19, enrolled during active disease.

The J gene is TRBJ1-2, the V gene TRBV5-4; 7 positions agree with TRBD1. CDR3 length: 16 residues. Germline V gene lookup returns CDR1 SGHNT and CDR2 YYREEE (reference sequence). With 6 bases clipped from V and 0 bases from J, the junction kept 11 bases outside the gene matches. CDR3 bases: TGTGCCAGCACCCGGGACAGATTGAGAGCTAACTATGGCTACACCTTC. Protein product: CASTRDRLRANYGYTF.

The chain couples TRBV6-5 to TRBJ2-5; D is unresolved. V was shortened by 6 bases and J by 5 bases, with 7 bases between the two germline ends. Per germline, CDR1 MNHEY and CDR2 SVGAGI. This CDR3 is 11 amino acids long. CDR3 in amino acids: CASSSMETQYF. In nucleotides, the CDR3 is TGTGCCAGCAGCAGTATGGAGACCCAGTACTTC.

This rearrangement joins TRBV4-2 to TRBJ1-2, with D possibly matching TRBD1 (5 bases). Trimming cost V 0 bases and J 7 bases, with 15 bases left between them. The length of the CDR3 is 15 residues. Germline V lookup: CDR1 LGHNA, CDR2 YNFKEQ. CDR3 loop: CASSQDQSGLRGYTF. Written as DNA, the CDR3 is TGTGCCAGCAGCCAAGATCAGTCAGGGCTGCGTGGCTACACCTTC.

This clone has more than one count but fewer than ten. V usage is TRBV6-1 and J usage is TRBJ2-5; TRBD2 is a possible D gene (5 bases). The germline V gene has CDR1 MNHNS and CDR2 SASEGT. This CDR3 has 17 amino acids. The V end lost 3 bases, the J end lost 7 bases, and 24 bases lay between the germline ends. The DNA of the CDR3 is TGTGCCAGCAGTGAGTTTACTTCCCCTCGGGAAGACGCGACCCAGTACTTC. This translates into CASSEFTSPREDATQYF.

The chain links TRBV5-6 to TRBJ2-1; possible D gene TRBD1, 6 bases. Trimming took off 0 bases at V and 2 bases at J, with 9 bases between the two ends. The CDR3 has 15 residues. Germline-derived CDR1 and CDR2 are SGHDT and YYEEEE. Written as DNA, the CDR3 is TGTGCCAGCAGCTTGGACAGGGCACCCTACAATGAGCAGTTCTTC. It is translated as CASSLDRAPYNEQFF.

The V call is TRBV5-1, the J call TRBJ2-7; possible D gene TRBD2, 6 bases. CDR1 and CDR2 (germline): SGHRS, YFSETQ. V lost 4 bases to trimming and J lost 7 bases, with 21 bases between them. The CDR3 length is 15 residues. CDR3 in amino acids: CASSPTGGETGEQYF. Here the CDR3 DNA reads TGCGCCAGCAGCCCAACTGGAGGGGAGACGGGGGAGCAGTACTTC.

The chain is built from TRBV28 and TRBJ2-4, with 8 bases matching TRBD2. This CDR3 has 16 residues. The germline CDR1 and CDR2 sequences are MDHEN and SYDVKM. Trimming removed 6 bases from V and 8 bases from J; junction bases left unmatched: 15. The CDR3 DNA sequence: TGTGCCAGCAGAACCACTAGCGGTCCAGGGAGAGACATTCAGTACTTC. Translation: CASRTTSGPGRDIQYF.

This chain joins TRBV3-1 (or the pseudogene TRBV3-2) and TRBJ2-2; D is unclear. CDR1 and CDR2 (germline): LGHDT, YNNKEL (reference sequence). Trimming took off 0 bases at V and 1 base at J, with 6 bases between the two ends. The CDR3 is 15 amino acids. The CDR3 nucleotides are TGTGCCAGCAGCCAAGATCCATTGAACACCGGGGAGCTGTTTTTT. This encodes CASSQDPLNTGELFF.

This chain joins TRBV19 and TRBJ2-5, with 13 bases aligning to TRBD2. In germline, CDR1 is LNHDA, CDR2 SQIVND (reference sequence). The V and J ends lost 4 bases and 2 bases, in that order; junction bases with no gene match: 13. This CDR3 spans 19 amino acids. The CDR3 bases are TGTGCCAGTAGTAACAGACTAGCGGGAGGAAGTGGTTATCAAGAGACCCAGTACTTC. It is translated as CASSNRLAGGSGYQETQYF.

The sample holds a few counts of this clone. One end of the junction fails to match germline, which may point to a read error. The gene calls are TRBV7-7 and TRBJ2-7; D remains unclear. Germline values: CDR1 SSHAT, CDR2 FNYEAQ (reference sequence). This CDR3 has 16 residues. CDR3 DNA: TGTGCTAGCAGCCCATACCTGGGCGTCCCCTACTACGAGCAGTACTTC. It codes for CASSPYLGVPYYEQYF.